Reported below is one TCR beta chain. The protocol was immunoSEQ multiplex PCR, while the TCRdb copy is restricted to in-frame clones and leaves out a portion. This repertoire shows 70,000 to 95,000 clones, around 97% found once; its top ten account for around 0.28%. This sample is part of a study of technical replicates of blood from a handful of donors. The CDR3 totals 16 residues. CDR1 is SGDLS, CDR2 YYNGEE, per germline. The V end lost 2 bases, the J end lost 4 bases, and 15 bases lay between the germline ends. The receptor's source is a human donor in good health. The genes are TRBV9 and TRBJ2-2, with D perhaps TRBD2 (7 bases). Sample: T cells isolated from PBMCs. The chain's CDR3 is CASSVKAGHTTGELFF. CDR3 nucleotides: TGTGCCAGCAGCGTCAAAGCGGGACATACCACCGGGGAGCTGTTTTTT.